Shown below are 27 T cell receptor beta chains from a single sample sequenced in a study of molecular identifiers for immune sequencing clone quantification. TCRdb used MiXCR to reprocess the PCR reads, holding one entry per CDR3 protein. The data contain about 330,000 distinct CDR3 sequences, 24% of them seen just once; the ten biggest clones take up 0.7% to 0.95%. The specimen was naive CD8+ T cells from blood, with Jurkat cell RNA spiked in. As for subset: FACS-sorted CD8+CD4-CCR7+CD45RA+ naive T cells. The receptors originated from a human donor in good health. Some libraries in this study had Jurkat cell RNA spiked in.

The table lists this clonotype with a count of one. A single base separates this from a much larger clone, so it may be a read error. This chain uses TRBV12-3 or TRBV12-4 with TRBJ1-2; D possibly corresponds to TRBD1 (6 bases). CDR3 size: 12 residues. V lost 5 bases to trimming and J lost 6 bases, with 10 bases between them. Here the CDR3 DNA reads TGTGCCAGCAGTCAGGGGCCCCATGGCTACACCTTC. As protein: CASSQGPHGYTF.

This clonotype appeared many times. This sequence joins TRBV7-9 and TRBJ1-5; D gene ambiguous. The CDR3 totals 13 residues. Germline V gives CDR1 SEHNR, CDR2 FQNEAQ (reference sequence). Between the trimmed V and J ends, which lost 1 base and 7 bases, there was a span of 8 bases. The chain's CDR3 is CASSLGARQPQHF. The CDR3 DNA reads as TGTGCCAGCAGCTTAGGGGCCCGACAGCCCCAGCATTTT.

Details on this clonotype: A much larger clone is a single base away; this may be a read error. The chain carries TRBV7-6 and TRBJ2-3; 12 positions agree with TRBD2. The CDR3 is 18 residues long. CDR1 and CDR2 (germline): SGHVS, FNYEAQ. The V segment lost 3 bases and the J segment 1 base; nucleotides outside the gene matches: 8. DNA of the CDR3: TGTGCCAGCAGCTTTGTCGGACTAGCGGGGCTGGGCACAGATACGCAGTATTTT. Protein: CASSFVGLAGLGTDTQYF. Drawing the rest from reference TRBV7-6 and TRBJ2-3, the complete variable domain is GAGVSQSPRYKVTKRGQDVALRCDPISGHVSLYWYRQALGQGPEFLTYFNYEAQQDKSGLPNDRFSAERPEGSISTLTIQRTEQRDSAMYRCASSFVGLAGLGTDTQYFGPGTRLTVL.

This clonotype was observed a few times. The chain uses TRBV30 and TRBJ2-7; D tentatively fits TRBD1 or TRBD2 (5 bases each). Germline CDR1 reads GTSNPN; CDR2 reads SVGIG (reference sequence). The CDR3 length is 17 residues. Trimming left V 2 bases short and J 5 bases short, with 25 bases between. This CDR3 reads CAWSSRTLYDYNNEQYF. CDR3 DNA sequence: TGTGCCTGGAGTTCCCGGACATTGTACGACTACAACAACGAGCAGTACTTC.

This clonotype was found many times. V is TRBV2 and J is TRBJ1-4; D is uncertain. This CDR3 comprises 13 residues. The germline gives CDR1 SNHLY, CDR2 FYNNEI. V lost 0 bases to trimming and J lost 7 bases, with 6 bases between them. CDR3 sequence reads: CASSEALGEKLFF. For the CDR3, the DNA is TGTGCCAGCAGTGAAGCGCTTGGTGAAAAACTGTTTTTT.

For this clonotype: At one end the junction does not follow the germline gene, possibly because of a read error. The V gene is TRBV11-2, the J gene TRBJ2-5; the D gene is possibly TRBD2 (7 bases). In germline, CDR1 is SGHAT, CDR2 FQNNGV. This CDR3 spans 15 amino acids. The CDR3 protein is CATSFGGGASHTQYF. The CDR3 nucleotides are TGTGCCACCAGCTTTGGTGGGGGGGCATCGCACACCCAGTACTTC.

This clonotype has at least ten counts. The chain recombines TRBV7-6 with TRBJ1-1; D is unclear. The CDR3 contains 16 residues. Germline lookup yields CDR1 SGHVS and CDR2 FNYEAQ. Trimming cost V 3 bases and J 0 bases, with 14 bases left between them. The CDR3 loop is CASSFHLENLNTEAFF. Here the CDR3 DNA reads TGTGCCAGCAGCTTCCATCTCGAAAATTTGAACACTGAAGCTTTCTTT. The full variable domain, in which reference TRBV7-6 and TRBJ1-1 provide the parts outside the CDR3, is GAGVSQSPRYKVTKRGQDVALRCDPISGHVSLYWYRQALGQGPEFLTYFNYEAQQDKSGLPNDRFSAERPEGSISTLTIQRTEQRDSAMYRCASSFHLENLNTEAFFGQGTRLTVV.

This clonotype has just a few counts. A much more abundant neighbour one base away suggests this may be a read error. V usage is TRBV12-3 or TRBV12-4 and J usage is TRBJ2-3; 9 bases are shared with TRBD2. The CDR3 covers 17 residues. With 7 bases clipped from V and 3 bases from J, the junction kept 14 bases outside the gene matches. The CDR3, as DNA: TGTGCCAGCACCCCCTCGGCGGGGGGGCCGTGGACAGATACGCAGTATTTT. Translating it yields CASTPSAGGPWTDTQYF.

This clonotype was seen many times. V and J are TRBV29-1 and TRBJ1-1, with D perhaps matching TRBD1 (6 bases). The CDR3 has 12 residues. Trimming removed 6 bases at V and 4 bases at J, with 12 bases between. The germline V gene encodes CDR1 SQVTM and CDR2 ANQGSEA. CDR3 nucleotides: TGCAGCGTCGAGACAGGTGGCACTGAAGCTTTCTTT. It is translated as CSVETGGTEAFF.

This clonotype has at least ten counts. This chain connects TRBV7-9 to TRBJ2-2; D is ambiguous. V lost 3 bases to trimming and J lost 8 bases, with 13 bases between them. The CDR3 covers 14 residues. Germline V gene sequence: CDR1 SEHNR, CDR2 FQNEAQ (reference sequence). CDR3 residues: CASSFVRTVGELFF. The CDR3 region has the DNA TGTGCCAGCAGCTTCGTCAGAACAGTTGGGGAGCTGTTTTTT.

A word on this clonotype: One junction end disagrees with the germline gene, perhaps due to a read error. The chain's CDR3 is CAGSWGETQYF. CDR3 coding DNA: TGTGCCGGCAGTTGGGGAGAGACCCAGTACTTC. The rearrangement uses TRBV6-2 or TRBV6-3 and TRBJ2-5; D unresolved. The CDR3 loop spans 11 amino acids. Germline assignment: CDR1 MNHEY and CDR2 SVGEGT.

This clonotype was recorded at least ten times. The chain employs TRBV5-4 and TRBJ2-7; D may be TRBD2 (5 bases). V was cut by 0 bases and J by 6 bases, with 10 bases left in between. This CDR3 is built from 13 residues. Per germline, CDR1 SGHNT and CDR2 YYREEE (reference sequence). The DNA of the CDR3 is TGTGCCAGCAGCTTGGACAATCGGGGCGAGCAGTACTTC. Protein product: CASSLDNRGEQYF.

CDR3 in amino acids: CASSQSRGQGANGYTF. The CDR3 nucleotides are TGCGCCAGCAGCCAGTCCCGCGGGCAGGGAGCTAATGGCTACACCTTC. This chain joins TRBV4-3 and TRBJ1-2, with a possible D match to TRBD1 (5 bases). Per germline, CDR1 LGHNA and CDR2 YSLEER. This CDR3 region has 16 residues. Trimming took off 3 bases at V and 6 bases at J, with 20 bases between the two ends.

About this clonotype: The CDR3 ends on some other residue instead of the conserved phenylalanine or tryptophan, so this is likely a read error. V is TRBV27 and J is TRBJ2-3; the D gene is possibly TRBD1 (5 bases). From germline, CDR1 is MNHEY and CDR2 SMNVEV (reference sequence). The CDR3 is 14 amino acids. V was shortened by 6 bases and J by 2 bases, with 12 bases between the two germline ends. The CDR3 region is CASSPSTDTDTQYS. The CDR3 DNA reads as TGTGCCAGCAGCCCGTCGACAGACACAGATACGCAGTATTCT.

This clonotype was detected ten times or more. The genes are TRBV20-1 and TRBJ1-5; D is uncertain. The V gene's germline CDR1 is DFQATT and CDR2 SNEGSKA (reference sequence). Trimming stripped 4 bases from V and 2 bases from J, with 12 bases between. CDR3 length: 14 amino acids. The CDR3 region is CSAIYLTGNQPQHF. The CDR3 DNA is TGCAGTGCTATCTATCTTACGGGCAATCAGCCCCAGCATTTT.

For this clonotype: This sequence may be a read error, since a much larger clone differs from it by one base. The rearrangement links TRBV7-9 to TRBJ2-6; D is ambiguous. The germline V and J ends were trimmed by 7 bases and 1 base, with 11 bases remaining between them. This CDR3 is built from 15 residues. CDR1 and CDR2 (germline): SEHNR, FQNEAQ (reference sequence). CDR3 DNA sequence: TGTGCCAGCATCTCACCGATTTCTGGGGCCAACGTCCTGACTTTC. Its translation: CASISPISGANVLTF.

The V and J genes are TRBV11-3 and TRBJ2-1, with 7 bases that match TRBD1. V was pared by 2 bases and J by 10 bases, with 5 bases of the junction left unmatched. Germline CDR1 and CDR2: SGHNT and YENEEA. The CDR3 runs to 13 residues. The CDR3 region is CASSLSLRGEQFF. The CDR3 DNA sequence: TGTGCCAGCAGCTTATCCCTCAGGGGGGAGCAGTTCTTC. Full variable domain (remainder filled in from reference TRBV11-3 and TRBJ2-1): EAGVVQSPRYKIIEKKQPVAFWCNPISGHNTLYWYLQNLGQGPELLIRYENEEAVDDSQLPKDRFSAERLKGVDSTLKIQPAELGDSAVYLCASSLSLRGEQFFGPGTRLTVL.

The chain couples TRBV4-3 to TRBJ2-3; 9 positions agree with TRBD2. The CDR3 is made up of 16 amino acids. The V gene end was trimmed by 0 bases and the J gene end by 8 bases; junction bases not matched to a gene: 9. CDR1 is LGHNA and CDR2 is YSLEER in the germline V gene. The CDR3 DNA follows: TGCGCCAGCAGCCAAGATAGCGGGGGCGCCTTAGGTACGCAGTATTTT. Amino acid sequence: CASSQDSGGALGTQYF.

The chain employs TRBV20-1 and TRBJ2-3, with D possibly matching TRBD1 (5 bases). This CDR3 has 17 amino acids. Trimming stripped 1 base from V and 4 bases from J, with 21 bases between. Germline CDR1 reads DFQATT; CDR2 reads SNEGSKA (reference sequence). The DNA of the CDR3 is TGCAGTGCTAGAGCGCAGGACACCTTGATTACCCCAGATACGCAGTATTTT. Translation gives CSARAQDTLITPDTQYF.

The gene calls are TRBV7-3 and TRBJ2-6; 9 nucleotides match TRBD1. The CDR3 has 20 residues. Trimming cost V 5 bases and J 0 bases; bases outside gene matches: 14. Germline values: CDR1 SGHTA, CDR2 FQGTGA. CDR3 amino acids: CASSPTLPGQGPSGANVLTF. The CDR3, as DNA: TGTGCCAGCAGCCCAACTTTACCGGGACAGGGACCCTCTGGGGCCAACGTCCTGACTTTC.

This clonotype has only one observation. V gene TRBV10-3 combines with J gene TRBJ2-7, with 7 bases that match TRBD1. The CDR3 has 14 residues. Germline lookup yields CDR1 ENHRY and CDR2 SYGVKD. V lost 6 bases, J lost 1 base, and 6 bases stayed unmatched. The CDR3 here is CAIRDGTASYEQYF. The CDR3 nucleotides read TGTGCCATCAGAGACGGGACAGCATCCTACGAGCAGTACTTC.

This clonotype was counted ten times or more. The chain combines TRBV29-1 with TRBJ2-7; 11 bases line up with TRBD2. V gave up 0 bases and J gave up 5 bases; unmatched junction bases: 3. Germline assignment: CDR1 SQVTM and CDR2 ANQGSEA. The CDR3 is made up of 14 amino acids. CDR3 in amino acids: CSVEELAGVHEQYF. CDR3 DNA sequence: TGCAGCGTTGAAGAACTAGCGGGGGTCCACGAGCAGTACTTC.

This clonotype was picked up a small number of times. CDR3 in DNA: TGTGCCAGCAGCTTTTCCAGGGAGGCCTACGAGCAGTACTTC. As protein: CASSFSREAYEQYF. J is TRBJ2-7 and V is TRBV5-8; weak D call: TRBD2 (6 bases). Germline V gene lookup returns CDR1 SGHTS and CDR2 YDEGEE. Trimming took off 2 bases at V and 2 bases at J, with 11 bases between the two ends. This CDR3 has 14 amino acids.

The chain combines TRBV12-3 or TRBV12-4 with TRBJ2-3; the match to TRBD2 covers 10 bases. CDR3 length: 13 amino acids. The trim removed 8 bases at V and 5 bases at J, leaving 4 bases unmatched. The CDR3 region is CASGAGGIDTQYF. CDR3 sequence (DNA): TGTGCCAGCGGAGCGGGGGGGATAGATACGCAGTATTTT.

This rearrangement joins TRBV28 to TRBJ2-5; a weak D match, TRBD1 (6 bases). The CDR3 runs to 15 residues. Trimming shortened V by 3 bases and J by 5 bases, and 16 bases separated the two germline ends. CDR1 is MDHEN, CDR2 SYDVKM, per germline. The CDR3 loop is CASSFLQGMLETQYF. The CDR3 bases are TGTGCCAGCAGTTTCCTACAGGGAATGTTGGAGACCCAGTACTTC.

The chain employs TRBV29-1 and TRBJ1-2; 8 bases are a match to TRBD1. V dropped 6 bases and J dropped 4; count of bases not matched to a gene: 10. Germline V gene lookup returns CDR1 SQVTM and CDR2 ANQGSEA. The CDR3 runs 14 residues. CDR3 loop: CSVVDRGGIYGYTF. Here the CDR3 DNA reads TGCAGCGTAGTTGACAGGGGCGGCATCTATGGCTACACCTTC.

At least ten counts were recorded for this clonotype. This chain links TRBV7-2 with TRBJ2-3, with 9 bases matching TRBD1. The V gene end was trimmed by 5 bases and the J gene end by 2 bases; junction bases not matched to a gene: 11. This CDR3 region has 17 residues. Germline lookup yields CDR1 SGHTA and CDR2 FQGNSA. In nucleotides, the CDR3 is TGTGCCAGCAGCGGGGGGACAGGGCTATTCTCCACAGATACGCAGTATTTT. Its translation: CASSGGTGLFSTDTQYF.